This section outlines one TCR beta chain sequence together with its context. What this receptor recognizes is not known. Per-nucleotide qualities are absent, and no much larger clonotype sits a single base away. The thymus tissue came from surgical resects taken out during corrective cardiac surgery. Immunologically healthy infants undergoing open corrective cardiac surgery for congenital heart defects in Finland were used as donors. After being mechanically released from the tissue, thymocytes were kept at -70 degrees C in pellets of roughly 10-33 million cells. A QIAsymphony instrument was used to extract genomic DNA from frozen cell pellets. This sample is part of a study of human thymus T cells (dated by TCRdb to between 2020 and 2021). With respect to the entire study: TCR alpha and beta repertoires from roughly 8 infant thymus samples and a few related peripheral blood samples were characterized in the study. The infant donors were about 6 to 250 days old, and the cohort included roughly six males and a couple of females. The paper as a whole reports these results and caveats: On average, thymus samples gave about 810,000 unique TCRB clonotypes, whereas blood samples gave 80,000 to 85,000. Highly overlapping thymic TCR repertoires among unrelated individuals were reported in the related research. Both the thymic and the peripheral blood repertoires appeared to show biased V and J gene segment usage.

The CDR3, cysteine through phenylalanine, is 15 amino acids long. Just CDR3 DNA is preserved here, 45 bases in frame from base 1. Unmatched junction bases come to 3, with V trimmed by 1 base and J by 4 bases. Based on the germline V gene, the CDR1 and CDR2 sequences are LGHNT and FRNRAP. TCRB and TCRAD loci were amplified from a standardized quantity of quality-controlled genomic DNA using the immunoSEQ multiplex PCR assay. Amplicons spanned the V(D)J region at a length sufficient to cover the CDR3 and identify V and J genes. The amplicons were sequenced on an Illumina platform via the commercial immunoSEQ service. Concerning the study's data processing: Primer bias and sequencing errors were corrected as previously described, and TCRAD and TCRB were defined on the basis of the IMGT database. immunoSEQ Analyzer 3.0 and VDJTools were used for repertoire analysis, which covered basic statistics, V/J segment usage, diversity estimates, rarefaction and pairwise overlap. Diversity was estimated using the Chao1, ChaoE, Efron-Thisted, Shannon and inverse Simpson indices, and was also estimated on datasets down-sampled to the size of the smallest sample. Repertoire overlap was assessed by strict matching of CDR3 nucleotide sequence, V gene and J gene, and clustering was done by Jaccard-based multidimensional scaling. Imported from immuneACCESS, the table was reduced by TCRdb to in-frame sequences with V and J called. These copies leave out some clones; in studies compared against another copy, an unresolved V gene accounts for under half, and the cause of the remainder is not known. The DNA was the basis for D and trimming; V, J and clone size are from that table. Present in this sample are some 130,000 clones, around 94% of which were seen just once. The ten largest clones take up around 0.025% of the sample.

The source is a boy under two years old with a congenital heart defect but otherwise immunologically healthy. The sample taken for sequencing was thymus tissue. This chain joins TRBV12-5 to TRBJ2-2, and 7 bases in between align with TRBD2. The nucleotide sequence is given as TGTGCTAGTGGTTTGGCGGGACTACCCACCGGGGAGCTGTTTTTT. Protein translation: CASGLAGLPTGELFF.